A selection of T cell receptor beta chains follows, all from one sample in a study of CD8+ T cells in alopecia areata. Libraries were prepared by immunoSEQ multiplex PCR; TCRdb keeps only in-frame clonotypes and omits some of them. The table shows 120,000 to 150,000 clones, with roughly 44% occurring only once. The sequenced material came from CD4+ T cells sorted from blood. The receptors were sampled from a human donor with alopecia areata. CDR3s include the opening cysteine and the closing phenylalanine or tryptophan. A D gene is named only where the DNA matches it firmly. Clone size is shown for a subset of rows, as once, few, many or a class of expanded clone.

V gene: TRBV7-3
J gene: TRBJ2-7
clone size: NA
D gene: TRBD1
CDR3 protein: CASSPGQPADEQYF
CDR3 DNA: TGTGCCAGCAGCCCGGGACAGCCTGCCGACGAGCAGTACTTC

V gene: TRBV29-1
J gene: TRBJ2-7
clone size: few
D gene: TRBD2
CDR3 protein: CSVRPAGGLSYEQYF
CDR3 DNA: TGCAGCGTAAGACCAGCGGGAGGCCTCTCCTACGAGCAGTACTTC

V gene: TRBV10-3
J gene: TRBJ2-5
clone size: NA
D gene: NA
CDR3 protein: CAISESRMRSDLETQYF
CDR3 DNA: TGTGCCATCAGTGAGTCTAGAATGCGAAGCGATCTGGAGACCCAGTACTTC

V gene: TRBV5-1
J gene: TRBJ2-5
clone size: few
D gene: NA
CDR3 protein: CASSFDRRQETQYF
CDR3 DNA: TGCGCCAGCAGCTTCGACAGGAGACAAGAGACCCAGTACTTC

V gene: TRBV5-1
J gene: TRBJ2-7
clone size: few
D gene: NA
CDR3 protein: CASSLPGTLYDEQYF
CDR3 DNA: TGCGCCAGCAGCTTGCCCGGGACACTCTACGACGAGCAGTACTTC

V gene: TRBV7-9
J gene: TRBJ2-7
clone size: few
D gene: TRBD1
CDR3 protein: CASRQMGQGRDEQYF
CDR3 DNA: TGTGCCAGCCGCCAGATGGGACAGGGGCGTGACGAGCAGTACTTC

V gene: TRBV2
J gene: TRBJ2-1
clone size: once
D gene: NA
CDR3 protein: CASSEGLPFNEQFF
CDR3 DNA: TGTGCCAGCAGTGAGGGACTGCCATTCAATGAGCAGTTCTTC

V gene: TRBV11-2
J gene: TRBJ2-7
clone size: NA
D gene: NA
CDR3 protein: CASSAEIWEANSYEQYF
CDR3 DNA: TGTGCCAGCAGCGCTGAGATCTGGGAGGCGAACTCCTACGAGCAGTACTTC

V gene: TRBV6-5
J gene: TRBJ1-1
clone size: NA
D gene: TRBD1
CDR3 protein: CASSIDRGGITEAFF
CDR3 DNA: TGTGCCAGCAGCATAGACAGGGGGGGGATCACTGAAGCTTTCTTT

V gene: TRBV29-1
J gene: TRBJ2-7
clone size: few
D gene: NA
CDR3 protein: CSVGANSYEQYF
CDR3 DNA: TGCAGCGTTGGGGCCAACTCCTACGAGCAGTACTTC

V gene: TRBV30
J gene: TRBJ1-1
clone size: NA
D gene: NA
CDR3 protein: CAWAKGLGGMNTEAFF
CDR3 DNA: TGTGCCTGGGCGAAGGGTCTCGGAGGAATGAACACTGAAGCTTTCTTT

V gene: TRBV30
J gene: TRBJ2-6
clone size: once
D gene: TRBD1
CDR3 protein: CAGDRAGANVLTF
CDR3 DNA: TGTGCCGGGGACAGGGCTGGGGCCAACGTCCTGACTTTC

V gene: TRBV30
J gene: TRBJ1-2
clone size: NA
D gene: NA
CDR3 protein: CAWSVLLPGLTYGYTF
CDR3 DNA: TGTGCCTGGAGTGTACTCTTACCGGGACTGACTTATGGCTACACCTTC